This T cell receptor beta chain was sequenced during a study of cytomegalovirus exposure and HLA in healthy donors. Whole-study results and caveats: According to the study, roughly 160 TCR beta chains were cytomegalovirus-associated.

This clone was observed a few times. Its antigen is undetermined. The CDR3 has 15 amino acids. Germline V CDR1 and CDR2: SGHVS, FNYEAQ. V was trimmed by 3 bases and J by 0 bases, leaving 12 bases between them. The assay was immunoSEQ multiplex PCR, and TCRdb's table has in-frame clones only and misses some. The sample contains around 240,000 clones, about 90% of which appear only once. The receptor was isolated from a woman aged 18-29 years in good health and CMV-seronegative. The sequenced sample consisted of PBMCs. The chain combines TRBV7-6 with TRBJ2-7; D is possibly TRBD1 (5 bases). CDR3 residues: CASSLSPDTSYEQYF. CDR3 sequence (DNA): TGTGCCAGCAGCTTGAGTCCGGACACCTCCTACGAGCAGTACTTC.